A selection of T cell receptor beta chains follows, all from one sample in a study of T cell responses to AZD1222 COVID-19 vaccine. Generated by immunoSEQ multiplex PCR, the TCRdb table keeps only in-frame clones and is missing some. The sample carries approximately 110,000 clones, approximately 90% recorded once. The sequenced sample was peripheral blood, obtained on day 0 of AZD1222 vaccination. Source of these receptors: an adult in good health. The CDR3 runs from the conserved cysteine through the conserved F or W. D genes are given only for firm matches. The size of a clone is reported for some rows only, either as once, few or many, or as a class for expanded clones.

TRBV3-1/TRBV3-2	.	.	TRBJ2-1	CASSQSRGGLNEQFF	TGTGCCAGCAGCCAGTCAAGGGGGGGTCTCAATGAGCAGTTCTTC
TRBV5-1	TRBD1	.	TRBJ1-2	CASSSGTGGLGYTF	TGCGCCAGCAGCTCCGGGACAGGGGGTCTTGGCTACACCTTC
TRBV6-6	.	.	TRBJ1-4	CASSYKGGAEKLFF	TGTGCCAGCAGTTACAAGGGGGGGGCAGAAAAACTGTTTTTT
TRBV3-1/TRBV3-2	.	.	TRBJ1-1	CASSRYVGEVEAFF	TGTGCCAGCAGCCGATACGTGGGGGAGGTTGAAGCTTTCTTT
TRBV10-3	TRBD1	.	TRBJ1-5	CAISDGTGHNQPQHF	TGTGCCATCAGTGACGGGACAGGGCACAATCAGCCCCAGCATTTT
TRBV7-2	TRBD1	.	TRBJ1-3	CASSLGQGSSTSGNTIYF	TGTGCCAGCAGCTTAGGACAGGGAAGCTCAACCTCTGGAAACACCATATATTTT
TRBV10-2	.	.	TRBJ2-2	CASRQGELFF	TGCGCCAGCAGACAGGGGGAGCTGTTTTTT
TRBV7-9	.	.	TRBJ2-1	CASSLESRWDEQFF	TGTGCCAGCAGCTTAGAGAGTAGATGGGATGAGCAGTTCTTC
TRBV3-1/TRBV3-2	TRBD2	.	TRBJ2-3	CASSPWTSGRAADTQYF	TGTGCCAGCAGCCCTTGGACTAGCGGGAGGGCCGCGGATACGCAGTATTTT
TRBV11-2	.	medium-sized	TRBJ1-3	CASSANLQGYSGNTIYF	TGTGCCAGCAGCGCAAACTTACAGGGCTACTCTGGAAACACCATATATTTT
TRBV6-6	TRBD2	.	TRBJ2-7	CASRLAGTPTEQYF	TGTGCCAGCAGACTAGCGGGGACCCCTACCGAGCAGTACTTC
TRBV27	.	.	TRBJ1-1	CASRDPNTEAFF	TGTGCCAGCAGGGACCCGAACACTGAAGCTTTCTTT
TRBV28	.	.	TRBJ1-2	CASSPDAAYGYTF	TGTGCCAGCAGCCCTGACGCAGCCTATGGCTACACCTTC
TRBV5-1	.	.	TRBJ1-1	CASSLNGPTEAFF	TGCGCCAGCAGCTTGAACGGCCCGACTGAAGCTTTCTTT
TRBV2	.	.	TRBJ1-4	CASSGPGTTNEKLFF	TGTGCCAGCAGTGGGCCCGGTACAACTAATGAAAAACTGTTTTTT
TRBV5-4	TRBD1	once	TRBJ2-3	CASSQTTGEGNTQYF	TGTGCCAGCAGCCAAACGACAGGGGAAGGGAATACGCAGTATTTT
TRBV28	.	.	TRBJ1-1	CASMGGGAEAFF	TGTGCCAGCATGGGTGGGGGCGCTGAAGCTTTCTTT
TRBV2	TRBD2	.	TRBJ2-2	CASRATSEKTGELFF	TGTGCCAGCAGGGCGACTAGCGAGAAAACCGGGGAGCTGTTTTTT
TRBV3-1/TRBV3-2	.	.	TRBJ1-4	CASSSGPPNEKLFF	TGTGCCAGCAGCTCGGGACCTCCCAATGAAAAACTGTTTTTT
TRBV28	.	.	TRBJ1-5	CASSPSQGSNQPQHF	TGTGCCAGCAGTCCCAGCCAGGGTAGCAATCAGCCCCAGCATTTT
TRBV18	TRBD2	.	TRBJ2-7	CASSPGLAGGRSYEQYF	TGTGCCAGCTCACCCGGACTAGCGGGAGGCCGCTCCTACGAGCAGTACTTC
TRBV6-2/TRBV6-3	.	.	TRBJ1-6	CATTPYRRDSPLHF	TGTGCCACCACCCCGTACAGGAGGGATTCACCCCTCCACTTT
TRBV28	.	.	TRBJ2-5	CASRPQEETQYF	TGTGCCAGCAGGCCACAGGAGGAGACCCAGTACTTC
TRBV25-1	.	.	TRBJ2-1	CATSPQLTAGEQFF	TGTGCCACATCTCCACAGCTTACAGCGGGTGAGCAGTTCTTC
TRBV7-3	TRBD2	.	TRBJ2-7	CASSLSGTSGSYEQYF	TGTGCCAGCAGTTTATCCGGGACTAGCGGTTCCTACGAGCAGTACTTC
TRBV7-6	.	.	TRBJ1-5	CASSLVAGPQHF	TGTGCCAGCAGCTTAGTCGCTGGGCCCCAGCATTTT
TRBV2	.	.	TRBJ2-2	CASSLVPDGELFF	TGTGCCAGCAGTTTAGTACCGGACGGGGAGCTGTTTTTT
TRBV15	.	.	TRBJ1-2	CATSTQGGYTF	TGTGCCACCAGCACCCAGGGAGGCTACACCTTC
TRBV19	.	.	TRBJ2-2	CASSRWGVPDTGELFF	TGTGCCAGTAGCAGATGGGGGGTCCCCGACACCGGGGAGCTGTTTTTT
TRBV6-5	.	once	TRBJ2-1	CASSYAGERGNEQFF	TGTGCCAGCAGTTACGCAGGGGAAAGGGGCAATGAGCAGTTCTTC
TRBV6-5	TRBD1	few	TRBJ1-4	CASRTGTGNHEKLFF	TGTGCCAGCAGAACCGGGACAGGGAACCATGAAAAACTGTTTTTT
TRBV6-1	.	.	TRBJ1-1	CASSEYPTEAFF	TGTGCCAGCAGTGAGTATCCCACTGAAGCTTTCTTT
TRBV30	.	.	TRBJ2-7	CAWSKLGYEQYF	TGTGCCTGGAGTAAGTTAGGCTACGAGCAGTACTTC
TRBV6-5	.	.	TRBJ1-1	CASRKTGNPEAFF	TGTGCCAGCAGAAAAACGGGGAACCCTGAAGCTTTCTTT
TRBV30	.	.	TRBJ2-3	CAWDLAALPTQYF	TGTGCCTGGGATCTAGCTGCGCTACCTACGCAGTATTTT
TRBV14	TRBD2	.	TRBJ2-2	CASSHKWWTSVSAGELFF	TGTGCCAGCAGCCACAAGTGGTGGACTAGCGTATCGGCCGGGGAGCTGTTTTTT
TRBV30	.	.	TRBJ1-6	CAWSSPGPRTLHF	TGTGCCTGGAGTTCCCCGGGACCCCGGACCCTCCACTTT
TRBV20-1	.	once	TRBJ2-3	CSARVDTQYF	TGCAGTGCTAGAGTTGATACGCAGTATTTT
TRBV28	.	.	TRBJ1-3	CASSAGGSGNTIYF	TGTGCCAGCAGTGCGGGGGGCTCTGGAAACACCATATATTTT
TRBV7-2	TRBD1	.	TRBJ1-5	CASRAGGAGNQPQHF	TGTGCCAGCAGGGCAGGGGGCGCCGGCAATCAGCCCCAGCATTTT
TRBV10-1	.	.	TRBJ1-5	CASSEGRVDIDQPQHF	TGCGCCAGCAGTGAAGGCAGGGTAGATATTGATCAGCCCCAGCATTTT
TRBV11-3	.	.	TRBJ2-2	CASSERGSNTGELFF	TGTGCCAGCAGCGAAAGGGGGTCGAACACCGGGGAGCTGTTTTTT